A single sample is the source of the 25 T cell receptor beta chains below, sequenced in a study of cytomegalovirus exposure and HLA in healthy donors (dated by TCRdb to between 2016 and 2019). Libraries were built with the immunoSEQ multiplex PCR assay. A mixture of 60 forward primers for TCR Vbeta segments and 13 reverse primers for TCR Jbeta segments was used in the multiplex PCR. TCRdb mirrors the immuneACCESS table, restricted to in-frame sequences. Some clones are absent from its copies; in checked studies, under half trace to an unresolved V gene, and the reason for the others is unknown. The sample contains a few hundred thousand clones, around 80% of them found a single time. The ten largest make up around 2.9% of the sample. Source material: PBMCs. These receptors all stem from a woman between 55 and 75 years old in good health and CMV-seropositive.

CDR3 region: CASRMSGTGTSNYGYTF. CDR3 sequence (DNA): TGTGCCAGTAGGATGTCCGGGACAGGGACTTCTAACTATGGCTACACCTTC. The chain joins TRBV19 to TRBJ1-2; 9 nucleotides align to TRBD1. The V and J ends lost 6 bases and 0 bases, in that order; junction bases with no gene match: 11. This CDR3 region has 17 residues. Germline values: CDR1 LNHDA, CDR2 SQIVND (reference sequence).

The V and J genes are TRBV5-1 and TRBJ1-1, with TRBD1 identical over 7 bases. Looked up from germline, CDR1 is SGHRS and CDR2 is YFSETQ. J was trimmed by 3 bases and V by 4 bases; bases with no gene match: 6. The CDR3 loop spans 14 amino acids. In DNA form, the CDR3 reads TGCGCCAGCAGCGATCAGGGGGTTGACACTGAAGCTTTCTTT. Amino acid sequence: CASSDQGVDTEAFF.

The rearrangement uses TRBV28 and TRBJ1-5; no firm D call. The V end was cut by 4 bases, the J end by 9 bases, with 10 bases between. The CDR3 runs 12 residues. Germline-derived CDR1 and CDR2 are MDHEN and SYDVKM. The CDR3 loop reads CASSSPKRPQHF. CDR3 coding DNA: TGTGCCAGCAGTTCTCCCAAGAGGCCCCAGCATTTT. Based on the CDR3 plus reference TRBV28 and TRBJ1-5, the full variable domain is DVKVTQSSRYLVKRTGEKVFLECVQDMDHENMFWYRQDPGLGLRLIYFSYDVKMKEKGDIPEGYSVSREKKERFSLILESASTNQTSMYLCASSSPKRPQHFGDGTRLSIL.

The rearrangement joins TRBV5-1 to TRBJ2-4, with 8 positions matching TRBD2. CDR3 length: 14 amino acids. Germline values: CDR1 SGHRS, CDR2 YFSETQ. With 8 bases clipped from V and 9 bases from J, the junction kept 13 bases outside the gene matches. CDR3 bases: TGCGCCAGTAAACCCGGGACTAGTGACGGCATTCAGTACTTC. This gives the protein CASKPGTSDGIQYF.

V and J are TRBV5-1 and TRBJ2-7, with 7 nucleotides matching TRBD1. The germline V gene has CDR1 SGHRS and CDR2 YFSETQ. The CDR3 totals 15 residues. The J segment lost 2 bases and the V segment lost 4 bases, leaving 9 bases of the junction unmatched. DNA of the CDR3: TGCGCCAGCAGCATCGCCGGGACAGCCCCCTACGAGCAGTACTTC. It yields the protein CASSIAGTAPYEQYF.

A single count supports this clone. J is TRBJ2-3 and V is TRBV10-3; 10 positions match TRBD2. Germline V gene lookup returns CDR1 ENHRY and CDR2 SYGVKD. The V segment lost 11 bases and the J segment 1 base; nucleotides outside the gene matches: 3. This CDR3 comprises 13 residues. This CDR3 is CAAGTSGTDTQYF. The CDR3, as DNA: TGTGCCGCCGGGACTAGCGGCACAGATACGCAGTATTTT.

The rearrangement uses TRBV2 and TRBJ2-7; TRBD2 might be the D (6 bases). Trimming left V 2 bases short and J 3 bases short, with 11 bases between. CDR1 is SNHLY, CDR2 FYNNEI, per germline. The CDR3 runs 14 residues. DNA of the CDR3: TGTGCCAGCAGTGAATGGGCCGGGGGCTACGAGCAGTACTTC. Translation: CASSEWAGGYEQYF. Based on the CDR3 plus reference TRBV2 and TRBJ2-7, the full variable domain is EPEVTQTPSHQVTQMGQEVILRCVPISNHLYFYWYRQILGQKVEFLVSFYNNEISEKSEIFDDQFSVERPDGSNFTLKIRSTKLEDSAMYFCASSEWAGGYEQYFGPGTRLTVT.

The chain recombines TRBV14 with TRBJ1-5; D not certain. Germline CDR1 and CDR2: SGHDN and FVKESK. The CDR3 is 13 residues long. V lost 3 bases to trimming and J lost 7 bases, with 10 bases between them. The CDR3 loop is CASSQGEGQPQHF. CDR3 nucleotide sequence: TGTGCCAGCAGCCAGGGAGAGGGCCAGCCCCAGCATTTT.

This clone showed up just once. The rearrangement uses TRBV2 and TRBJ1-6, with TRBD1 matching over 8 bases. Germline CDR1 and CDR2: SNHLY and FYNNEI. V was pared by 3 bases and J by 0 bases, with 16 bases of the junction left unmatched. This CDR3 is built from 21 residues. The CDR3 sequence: CASSEYGPDRAISSYNSPLHF. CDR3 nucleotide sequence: TGTGCCAGCAGTGAGTACGGTCCGGACAGGGCTATTAGCTCCTATAATTCACCCCTCCACTTT.

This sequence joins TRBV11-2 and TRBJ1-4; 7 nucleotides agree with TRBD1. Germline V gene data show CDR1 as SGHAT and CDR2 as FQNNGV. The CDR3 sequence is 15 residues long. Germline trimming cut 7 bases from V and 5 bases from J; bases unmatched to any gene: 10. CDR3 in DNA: TGTGCCAGCACCAGGGGGTGGATGGGGAATGAAAAACTGTTTTTT. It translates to CASTRGWMGNEKLFF.

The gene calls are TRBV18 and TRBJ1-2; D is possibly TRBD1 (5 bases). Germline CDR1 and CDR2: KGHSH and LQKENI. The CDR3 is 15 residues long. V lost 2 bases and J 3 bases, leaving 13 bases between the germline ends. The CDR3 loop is CASSPSAGQDYGYTF. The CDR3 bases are TGTGCCAGCTCACCAAGCGCAGGGCAGGACTATGGCTACACCTTC.

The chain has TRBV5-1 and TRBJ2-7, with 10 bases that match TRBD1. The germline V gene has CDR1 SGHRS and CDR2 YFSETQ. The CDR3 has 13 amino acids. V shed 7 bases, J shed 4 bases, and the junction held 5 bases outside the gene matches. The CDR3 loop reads CASYQGQGYEQYF. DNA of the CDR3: TGCGCCAGCTACCAGGGACAGGGGTACGAGCAGTACTTC. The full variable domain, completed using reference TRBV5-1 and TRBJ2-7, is KAGVTQTPRYLIKTRGQQVTLSCSPISGHRSVSWYQQTPGQGLQFLFEYFSETQRNKGNFPGRFSGRQFSNSRSEMNVSTLELGDSALYLCASYQGQGYEQYFGPGTRLTVT.

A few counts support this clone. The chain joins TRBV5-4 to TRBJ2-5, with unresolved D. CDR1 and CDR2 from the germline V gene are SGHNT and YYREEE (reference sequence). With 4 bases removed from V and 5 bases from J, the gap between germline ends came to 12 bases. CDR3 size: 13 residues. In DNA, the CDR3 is TGTGCCAGCAGCATCCGGTCCGGGGAGACCCAGTACTTC. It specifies CASSIRSGETQYF. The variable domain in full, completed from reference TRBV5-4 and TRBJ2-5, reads ETGVTQSPTHLIKTRGQQVTLRCSSQSGHNTVSWYQQALGQGPQFIFQYYREEENGRGNFPPRFSGLQFPNYSSELNVNALELDDSALYLCASSIRSGETQYFGPGTRLLVL.

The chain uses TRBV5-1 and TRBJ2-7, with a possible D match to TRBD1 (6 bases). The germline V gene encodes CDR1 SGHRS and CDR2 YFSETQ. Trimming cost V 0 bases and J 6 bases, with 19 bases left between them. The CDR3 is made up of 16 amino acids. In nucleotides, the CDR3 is TGCGCCAGCAGCTTGGGAGGGCCGACAGGACGCTCCGAGCAGTACTTC. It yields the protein CASSLGGPTGRSEQYF.

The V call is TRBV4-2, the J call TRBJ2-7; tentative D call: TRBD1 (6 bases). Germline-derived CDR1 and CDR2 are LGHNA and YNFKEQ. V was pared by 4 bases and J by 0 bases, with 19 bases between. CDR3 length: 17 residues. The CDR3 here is CASSPLPGQTLSYEQYF. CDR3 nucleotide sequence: TGTGCCAGCAGCCCCTTACCGGGACAAACGCTCTCCTACGAGCAGTACTTC.

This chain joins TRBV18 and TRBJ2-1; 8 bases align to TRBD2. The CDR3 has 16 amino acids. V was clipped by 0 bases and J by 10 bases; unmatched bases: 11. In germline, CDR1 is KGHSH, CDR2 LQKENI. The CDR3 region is CASSPPQRERSQEQFF. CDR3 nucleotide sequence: TGTGCCAGCTCACCACCTCAGCGGGAGAGGTCACAGGAGCAGTTCTTC.

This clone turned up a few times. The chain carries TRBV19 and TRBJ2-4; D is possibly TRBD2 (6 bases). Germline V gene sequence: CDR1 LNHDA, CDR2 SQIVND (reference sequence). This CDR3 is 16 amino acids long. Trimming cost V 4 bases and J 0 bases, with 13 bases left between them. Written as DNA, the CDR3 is TGTGCCAGTAGTACCAATCCGGAGGGAGCCAAAAACATTCAGTACTTC. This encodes CASSTNPEGAKNIQYF.

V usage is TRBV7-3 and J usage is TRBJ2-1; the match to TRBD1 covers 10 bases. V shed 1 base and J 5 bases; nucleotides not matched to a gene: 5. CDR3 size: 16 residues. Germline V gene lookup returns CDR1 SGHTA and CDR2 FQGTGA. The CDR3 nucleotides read TGTGCCAGCAGCTTAAAGGGCGGGACAGGGGACAATGAGCAGTTCTTC. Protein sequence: CASSLKGGTGDNEQFF. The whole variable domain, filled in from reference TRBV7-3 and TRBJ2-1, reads GAGVSQTPSNKVTEKGKYVELRCDPISGHTALYWYRQSLGQGPEFLIYFQGTGAADDSGLPNDRFFAVRPEGSVSTLKIQRTERGDSAVYLCASSLKGGTGDNEQFFGPGTRLTVL.

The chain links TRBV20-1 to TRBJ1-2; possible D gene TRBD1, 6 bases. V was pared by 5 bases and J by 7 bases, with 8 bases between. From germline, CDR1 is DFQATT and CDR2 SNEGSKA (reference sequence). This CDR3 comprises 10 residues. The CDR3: CSAYRVGYTF. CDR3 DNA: TGCAGTGCTTACAGGGTTGGCTACACCTTC.

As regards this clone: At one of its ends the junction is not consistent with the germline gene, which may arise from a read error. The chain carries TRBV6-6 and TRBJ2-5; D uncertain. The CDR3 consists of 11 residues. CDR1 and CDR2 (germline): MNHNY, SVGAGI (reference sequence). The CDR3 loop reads CASSSNLRVHF. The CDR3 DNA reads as TGTGCCAGCAGTTCAAACCTCCGAGTGCACTTC.

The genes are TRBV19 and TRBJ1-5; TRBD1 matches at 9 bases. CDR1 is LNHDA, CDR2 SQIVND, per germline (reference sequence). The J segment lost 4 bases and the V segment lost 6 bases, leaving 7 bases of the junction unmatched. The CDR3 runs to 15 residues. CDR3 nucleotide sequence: TGTGCCAGTAGAACCGGACAGGGGAAGAATCAGCCCCAGCATTTT. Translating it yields CASRTGQGKNQPQHF.

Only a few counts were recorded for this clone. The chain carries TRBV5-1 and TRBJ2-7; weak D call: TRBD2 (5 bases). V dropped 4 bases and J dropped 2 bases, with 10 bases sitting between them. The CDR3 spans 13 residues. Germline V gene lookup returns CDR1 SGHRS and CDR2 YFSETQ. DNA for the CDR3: TGCGCCAGCAGCCCCGGAGGAGCCTACGAGCAGTACTTC. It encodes CASSPGGAYEQYF. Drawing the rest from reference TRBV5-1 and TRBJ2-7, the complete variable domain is KAGVTQTPRYLIKTRGQQVTLSCSPISGHRSVSWYQQTPGQGLQFLFEYFSETQRNKGNFPGRFSGRQFSNSRSEMNVSTLELGDSALYLCASSPGGAYEQYFGPGTRLTVT.

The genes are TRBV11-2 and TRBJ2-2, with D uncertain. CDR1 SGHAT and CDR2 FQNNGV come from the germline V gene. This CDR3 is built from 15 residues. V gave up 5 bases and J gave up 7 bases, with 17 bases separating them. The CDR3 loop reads CASSPVGPRHGELFF. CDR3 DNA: TGTGCCAGCAGCCCAGTGGGCCCCCGGCACGGGGAGCTGTTTTTT. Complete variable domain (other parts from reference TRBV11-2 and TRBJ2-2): EAGVAQSPRYKIIEKRQSVAFWCNPISGHATLYWYQQILGQGPKLLIQFQNNGVVDDSQLPKDRFSAERLKGVDSTLKIQPAKLEDSAVYLCASSPVGPRHGELFFGEGSRLTVL.

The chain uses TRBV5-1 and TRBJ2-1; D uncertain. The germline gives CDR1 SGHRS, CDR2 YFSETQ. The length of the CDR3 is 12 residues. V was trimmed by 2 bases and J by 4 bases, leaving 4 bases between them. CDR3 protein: CASSFRYNEQFF. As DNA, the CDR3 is TGCGCCAGCAGCTTCAGGTACAATGAGCAGTTCTTC. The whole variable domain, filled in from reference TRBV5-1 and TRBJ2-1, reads KAGVTQTPRYLIKTRGQQVTLSCSPISGHRSVSWYQQTPGQGLQFLFEYFSETQRNKGNFPGRFSGRQFSNSRSEMNVSTLELGDSALYLCASSFRYNEQFFGPGTRLTVL.

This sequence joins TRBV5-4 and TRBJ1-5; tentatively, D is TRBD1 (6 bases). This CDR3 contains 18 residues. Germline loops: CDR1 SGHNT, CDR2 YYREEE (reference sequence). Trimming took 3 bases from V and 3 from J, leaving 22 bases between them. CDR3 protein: CASSSGGGTGIDNQPQHF. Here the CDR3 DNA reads TGTGCCAGCAGCTCCGGGGGGGGAACAGGGATAGACAATCAGCCCCAGCATTTT. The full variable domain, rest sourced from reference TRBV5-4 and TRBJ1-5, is ETGVTQSPTHLIKTRGQQVTLRCSSQSGHNTVSWYQQALGQGPQFIFQYYREEENGRGNFPPRFSGLQFPNYSSELNVNALELDDSALYLCASSSGGGTGIDNQPQHFGDGTRLSIL.